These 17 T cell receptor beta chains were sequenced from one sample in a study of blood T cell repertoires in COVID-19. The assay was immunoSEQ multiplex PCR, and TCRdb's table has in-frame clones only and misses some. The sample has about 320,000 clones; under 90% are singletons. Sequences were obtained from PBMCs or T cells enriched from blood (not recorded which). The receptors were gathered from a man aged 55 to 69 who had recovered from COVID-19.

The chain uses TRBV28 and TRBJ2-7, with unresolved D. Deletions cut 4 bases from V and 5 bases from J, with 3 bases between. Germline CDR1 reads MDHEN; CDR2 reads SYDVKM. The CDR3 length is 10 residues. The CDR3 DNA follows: TGTGCCAGCAGTTACAACGAGCAGTACTTC. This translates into CASSYNEQYF.

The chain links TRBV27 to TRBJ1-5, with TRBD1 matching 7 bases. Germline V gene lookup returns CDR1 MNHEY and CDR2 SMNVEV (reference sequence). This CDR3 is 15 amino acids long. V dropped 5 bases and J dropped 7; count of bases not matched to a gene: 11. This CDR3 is CASSPEQGIGQPQHF. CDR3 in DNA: TGTGCCAGCAGTCCTGAACAGGGGATAGGACAGCCCCAGCATTTT.

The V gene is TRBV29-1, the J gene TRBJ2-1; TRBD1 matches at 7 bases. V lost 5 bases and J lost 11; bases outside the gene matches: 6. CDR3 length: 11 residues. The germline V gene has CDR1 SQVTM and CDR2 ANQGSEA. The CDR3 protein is CSVSDREKQFF. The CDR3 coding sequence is TGCAGCGTTTCCGACAGGGAGAAGCAGTTCTTC.

The CDR3 here is CASSVGAGGRGNTIYF. In nucleotides, the CDR3 is TGTGCCAGCAGCGTAGGAGCAGGGGGCAGGGGAAACACCATATATTTT. The rearrangement links TRBV9 to TRBJ1-3; 8 bases are shared with TRBD1. Germline V gives CDR1 SGDLS, CDR2 YYNGEE. Trimming removed 0 bases from V and 4 bases from J; junction bases left unmatched: 6. This CDR3 region has 16 residues.

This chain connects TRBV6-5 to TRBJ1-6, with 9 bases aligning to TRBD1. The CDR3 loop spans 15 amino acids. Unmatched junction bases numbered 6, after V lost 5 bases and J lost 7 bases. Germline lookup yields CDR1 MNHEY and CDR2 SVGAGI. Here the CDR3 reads CASSMDRGRNSPLHF. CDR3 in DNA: TGTGCCAGCAGTATGGACAGGGGCCGGAATTCACCCCTCCACTTT.

Here the CDR3 DNA reads TGTGCCAGCACCCACCCGAGGAACTCCTACAATGAGCAGTTCTTC. Amino acids: CASTHPRNSYNEQFF. This chain links TRBV7-2 with TRBJ2-1; D gene unclear. The CDR3 spans 15 residues. Germline CDR1 and CDR2: SGHTA and FQGNSA. Trimming left V 7 bases short and J 0 bases short, with 13 bases between.

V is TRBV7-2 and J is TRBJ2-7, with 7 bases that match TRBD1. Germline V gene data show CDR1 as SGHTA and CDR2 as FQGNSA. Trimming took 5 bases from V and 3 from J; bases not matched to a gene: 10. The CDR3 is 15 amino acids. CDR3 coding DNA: TGTGCCAGCAGCGCCCCGCCGACAGGGAACTACGAGCAGTACTTC. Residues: CASSAPPTGNYEQYF. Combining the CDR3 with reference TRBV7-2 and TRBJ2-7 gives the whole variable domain GAGVSQSPSNKVTEKGKDVELRCDPISGHTALYWYRQSLGQGLEFLIYFQGNSAPDKSGLPSDRFSAERTGGSVSTLTIQRTQQEDSAVYLCASSAPPTGNYEQYFGPGTRLTVT.

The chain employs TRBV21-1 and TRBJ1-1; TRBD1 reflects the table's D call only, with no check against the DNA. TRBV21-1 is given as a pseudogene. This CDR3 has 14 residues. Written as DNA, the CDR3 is TGTGCTACCACAAATAGGGGGCCGAACACTGAAGCTTTCTTT. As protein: CATTNRGPNTEAFF.

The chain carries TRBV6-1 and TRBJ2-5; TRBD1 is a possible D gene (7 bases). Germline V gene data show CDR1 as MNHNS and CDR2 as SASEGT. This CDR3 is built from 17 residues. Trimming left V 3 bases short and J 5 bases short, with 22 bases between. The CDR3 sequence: CASSEVWDSRRDETQYF. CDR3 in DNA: TGTGCCAGCAGTGAGGTCTGGGACAGTCGGAGGGACGAGACCCAGTACTTC.

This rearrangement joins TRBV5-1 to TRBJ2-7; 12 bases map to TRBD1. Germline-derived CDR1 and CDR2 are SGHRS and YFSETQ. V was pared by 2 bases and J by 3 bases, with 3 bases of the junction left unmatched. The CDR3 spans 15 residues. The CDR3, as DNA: TGCGCCAGCAGCTTTGGGACAGGGGGCGACTACGAGCAGTACTTC. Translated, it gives CASSFGTGGDYEQYF.

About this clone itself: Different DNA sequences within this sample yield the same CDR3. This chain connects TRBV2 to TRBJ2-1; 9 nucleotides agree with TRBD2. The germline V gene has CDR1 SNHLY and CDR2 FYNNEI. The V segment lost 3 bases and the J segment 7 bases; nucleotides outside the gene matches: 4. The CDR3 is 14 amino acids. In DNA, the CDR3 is TGTGCCAGCAGTGAGCTAGCGGGATATAATGAGCAGTTCTTC. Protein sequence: CASSELAGYNEQFF.

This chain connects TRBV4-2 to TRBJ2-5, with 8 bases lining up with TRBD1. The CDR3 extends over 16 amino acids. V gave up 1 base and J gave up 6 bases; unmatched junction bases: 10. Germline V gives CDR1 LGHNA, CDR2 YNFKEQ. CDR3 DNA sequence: TGTGCCAGCAGCCAAGCGGGTACAGGGGGAATGCAGACCCAGTACTTC. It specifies CASSQAGTGGMQTQYF.

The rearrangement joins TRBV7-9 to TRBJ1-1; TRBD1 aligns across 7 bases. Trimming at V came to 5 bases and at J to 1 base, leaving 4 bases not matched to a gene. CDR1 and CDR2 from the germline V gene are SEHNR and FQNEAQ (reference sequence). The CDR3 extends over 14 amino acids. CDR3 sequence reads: CASSVGQANTEAFF. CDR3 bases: TGTGCCAGCAGCGTTGGACAGGCGAACACTGAAGCTTTCTTT.

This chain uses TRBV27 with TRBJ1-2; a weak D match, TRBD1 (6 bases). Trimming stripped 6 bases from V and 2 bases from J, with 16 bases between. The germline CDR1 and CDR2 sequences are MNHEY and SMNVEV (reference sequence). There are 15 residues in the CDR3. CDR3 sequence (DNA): TGTGCCAGCAGCCCTACAGGGATCGCAAACTATGGCTACACCTTC. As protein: CASSPTGIANYGYTF.

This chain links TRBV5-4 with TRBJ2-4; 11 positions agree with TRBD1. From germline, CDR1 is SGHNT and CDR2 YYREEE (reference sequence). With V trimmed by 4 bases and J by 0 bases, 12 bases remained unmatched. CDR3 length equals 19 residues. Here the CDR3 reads CASSPPGTGGLLAKNIQYF. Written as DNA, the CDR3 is TGTGCCAGCAGCCCACCCGGGACAGGGGGGCTTCTAGCCAAAAACATTCAGTACTTC.

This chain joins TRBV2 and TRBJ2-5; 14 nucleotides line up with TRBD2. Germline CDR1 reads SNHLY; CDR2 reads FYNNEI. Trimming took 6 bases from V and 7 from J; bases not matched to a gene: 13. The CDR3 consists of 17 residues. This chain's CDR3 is CASRYGTSGSKGGTQYF. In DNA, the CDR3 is TGTGCCAGCAGATACGGGACTAGCGGGAGTAAAGGAGGGACCCAGTACTTC. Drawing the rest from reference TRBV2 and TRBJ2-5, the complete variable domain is EPEVTQTPSHQVTQMGQEVILRCVPISNHLYFYWYRQILGQKVEFLVSFYNNEISEKSEIFDDQFSVERPDGSNFTLKIRSTKLEDSAMYFCASRYGTSGSKGGTQYFGPGTRLLVL.

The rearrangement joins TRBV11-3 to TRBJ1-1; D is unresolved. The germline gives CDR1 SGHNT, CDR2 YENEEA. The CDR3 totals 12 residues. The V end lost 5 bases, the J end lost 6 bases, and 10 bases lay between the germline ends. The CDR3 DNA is TGTGCCAGCAGCAACCAAACAGCTGAAGCTTTCTTT. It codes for CASSNQTAEAFF.